Listed below are T cell receptor beta chains from one sample, sequenced in a study of blood T cell repertoires in COVID-19. The protocol was immunoSEQ multiplex PCR, while the TCRdb copy is restricted to in-frame clones and leaves out a portion. The repertoire includes fewer than 400,000 clones, 85% to 90% of them detected once, and over 3.5% sits in the top ten. Sequencing used PBMCs or T cells enriched from blood (not recorded which). These receptors came from a man aged 25-45 years who had recovered from COVID-19. Both conserved end residues are part of each CDR3. The D gene is left open where the match is weak. Some rows mark clone size as missing; the rest say once, few, many or name a class of expanded clone.

cdr3_nt	cdr3_aa	j_call	d_call	v_call	clone_size
TGTGCCAGCAGTCACGAAGGACTAGCGGGGAACTACAATGAGCAGTTCTTC	CASSHEGLAGNYNEQFF	TRBJ2-1	TRBD2	TRBV6-2/TRBV6-3	.
TGTGCCAGCAGATTACAGGGACGGGGGACCCAGTACTTC	CASRLQGRGTQYF	TRBJ2-5	.	TRBV2	.
TGTGCCAGCAGCGCGGGGGGCCCATCAGATACGCAGTATTTT	CASSAGGPSDTQYF	TRBJ2-3	TRBD2	TRBV5-5	.
TGTGCCAGCAGTTTAGGGTCGACAGGGGGCCTGGAGCAGTTCTTC	CASSLGSTGGLEQFF	TRBJ2-1	TRBD1	TRBV28	.
TGTGCCAGCAGCTCCGGACAGGGGGCCCGAGAGACCCAGTACTTC	CASSSGQGARETQYF	TRBJ2-5	TRBD1	TRBV5-4	once
TGTGCCAGTAGTCCGTTCCCGACAGGGAACACTGAAGCTTTCTTT	CASSPFPTGNTEAFF	TRBJ1-1	.	TRBV19	.
TGTGCCAGCAGTTCACCCGGGGGGGCCGGCCACTATGGCTACACCTTC	CASSSPGGAGHYGYTF	TRBJ1-2	.	TRBV28	.
TGTGCCAGCTCCGACACGGGGGGCGAAAAACTGTTTTTT	CASSDTGGEKLFF	TRBJ1-4	.	TRBV18	.
TGTGCCAGCAGTGAGGCGACTAGCGGGGCCGGGGAGCTGTTTTTT	CASSEATSGAGELFF	TRBJ2-2	TRBD2	TRBV6-4	.
TGTGCCAGCAGCCAAGATAGAGGGCAGGGGATGACACCCCTCCACTTT	CASSQDRGQGMTPLHF	TRBJ1-6	.	TRBV4-2	.
TGTGCCAGCAGCCCAGGGGGCGCGAGAAATTCACCCCTCCACTTT	CASSPGGARNSPLHF	TRBJ1-6	TRBD1	TRBV25-1	.
TGTGCCACCGGACAGGGGCGATCCTACGAGCAGTACTTC	CATGQGRSYEQYF	TRBJ2-7	TRBD1	TRBV11-2	.
TGTGCCAGCAGCAGGCGAAGGACTAGCGCCCAATACAATGAGCAGTTCTTC	CASSRRRTSAQYNEQFF	TRBJ2-1	.	TRBV21-1	.
TGTGCCATCAGGGAAGACAAGGGGGTCTCCTACGAGCAGTACTTC	CAIREDKGVSYEQYF	TRBJ2-7	.	TRBV10-3	.
TGTGCCTGGAGTCTAGGGGAAACCTACGAGCAGTACTTC	CAWSLGETYEQYF	TRBJ2-7	.	TRBV30	.
TGCGCCAGCAGCCAAGATCTGAGACAGGGGGGACAAAAGACCCAGTACTTC	CASSQDLRQGGQKTQYF	TRBJ2-5	TRBD1	TRBV4-1	.
TGCAGCGCCCGGGGAGGCAGATCCACAACTAATGAAAAACTGTTTTTT	CSARGGRSTTNEKLFF	TRBJ1-4	.	TRBV29-1	.
TGTGCCAGCAGCCACTCGACAGGGGGCGGGTACAATGAGCAGTTCTTC	CASSHSTGGGYNEQFF	TRBJ2-1	TRBD1	TRBV3-1/TRBV3-2	.
TGTGCCAGCGGCGGACAGGGGGGGGACACCGGGGAGCTGTTTTTT	CASGGQGGDTGELFF	TRBJ2-2	TRBD1	TRBV11-1	.
TGTGCCATCAGCTTCTCTAGCGGGGGACACAATGAGCAGTTCTTC	CAISFSSGGHNEQFF	TRBJ2-1	TRBD2	TRBV10-3	few
TGCAGCGTTCGACAGGACTACGAGCAGTACTTC	CSVRQDYEQYF	TRBJ2-7	.	TRBV29-1	.
TGCGCCAGCAGCCAAGATCCCAGCGGGGGCTCCTACAATGAGCAGTTCTTC	CASSQDPSGGSYNEQFF	TRBJ2-1	TRBD2	TRBV4-1	.
TGTGCCAGCAGCTGGCGGGGGGAATACAATGAGCAGTTCTTC	CASSWRGEYNEQFF	TRBJ2-1	TRBD2	TRBV4-2	.
TGCAGCGCTCAGACAGGGACGATGCCTAATGAAAAACTGTTTTTT	CSAQTGTMPNEKLFF	TRBJ1-4	TRBD1	TRBV29-1	.
TGTGCCACCAGTGTCGGCGGCACCTCCTACAATGAGCAGTTCTTC	CATSVGGTSYNEQFF	TRBJ2-1	.	TRBV24-1	.
TGTGCCACCAGCAGATCCCCGGGACTAGCGACAGATACGCAGTATTTT	CATSRSPGLATDTQYF	TRBJ2-3	TRBD2	TRBV15	.
TGCGCCAGCAGGGTAAGGGAGTTAATGAACACTGAAGCTTTCTTT	CASRVRELMNTEAFF	TRBJ1-1	.	TRBV5-1	.
TGTGCCAGCAGACCCGACAGGGTCAACGAGCAGTACTTC	CASRPDRVNEQYF	TRBJ2-7	TRBD1	TRBV2	.
TGTGCCAGCAGCCGCACACGGGGGGGGACAGATACGCAGTATTTT	CASSRTRGGTDTQYF	TRBJ2-3	TRBD2	TRBV6-5	once
TGTGCCAGCAGCCAAGAAACAAATAATTCACCCCTCCACTTT	CASSQETNNSPLHF	TRBJ1-6	.	TRBV3-1/TRBV3-2	once
TGTGCCAGCAGCTCGGGACTAGCGGGCTTCTACGAGCAGTACTTC	CASSSGLAGFYEQYF	TRBJ2-7	TRBD2	TRBV7-9	once
TGTGCCTGGAGAAAGACAGGGGGCGGGCAGCCCCAGCATTTT	CAWRKTGGGQPQHF	TRBJ1-5	TRBD1	TRBV30	.
TGTGCCAGCTCACCCCTCCGGGGGATGAACGAGCAGTACTTC	CASSPLRGMNEQYF	TRBJ2-7	.	TRBV18	.